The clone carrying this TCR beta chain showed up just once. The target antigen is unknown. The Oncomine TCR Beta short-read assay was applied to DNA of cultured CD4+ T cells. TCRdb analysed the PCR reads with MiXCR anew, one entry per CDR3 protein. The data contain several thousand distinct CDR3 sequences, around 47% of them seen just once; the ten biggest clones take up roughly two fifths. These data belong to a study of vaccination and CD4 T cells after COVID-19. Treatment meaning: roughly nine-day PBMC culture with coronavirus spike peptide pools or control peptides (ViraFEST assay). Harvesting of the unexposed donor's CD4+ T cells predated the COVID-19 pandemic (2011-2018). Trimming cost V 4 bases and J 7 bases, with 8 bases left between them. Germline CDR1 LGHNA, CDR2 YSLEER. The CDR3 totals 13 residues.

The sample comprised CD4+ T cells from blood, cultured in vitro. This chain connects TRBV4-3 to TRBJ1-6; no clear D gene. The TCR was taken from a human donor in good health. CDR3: CASSPLVNSPLHF. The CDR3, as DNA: TGCGCCAGCAGCCCTCTAGTCAATTCACCCCTCCACTTT.